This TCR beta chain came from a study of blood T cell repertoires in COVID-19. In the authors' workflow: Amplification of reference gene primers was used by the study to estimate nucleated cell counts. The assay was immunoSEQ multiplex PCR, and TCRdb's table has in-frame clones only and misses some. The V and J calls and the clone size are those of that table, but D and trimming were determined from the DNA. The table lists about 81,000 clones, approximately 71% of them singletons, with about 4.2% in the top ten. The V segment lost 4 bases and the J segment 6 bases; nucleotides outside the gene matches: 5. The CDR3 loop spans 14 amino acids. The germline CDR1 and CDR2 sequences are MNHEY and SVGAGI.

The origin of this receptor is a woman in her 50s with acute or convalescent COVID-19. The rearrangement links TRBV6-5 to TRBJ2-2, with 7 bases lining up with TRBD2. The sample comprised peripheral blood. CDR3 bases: TGTGCCAGCAGTTTGGCGGGGGACGCCGGGGAGCTGTTTTTT. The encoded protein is CASSLAGDAGELFF.